The rows below give T cell receptor beta chains drawn from one sample of a study of cytomegalovirus exposure and HLA in healthy donors. Generated by immunoSEQ multiplex PCR, the TCRdb table keeps only in-frame clones and is missing some. The sample contains approximately 130,000 clones, more than 80% of which appear only once. The sequenced sample consisted of PBMCs. The receptors derive from a woman in her twenties or thirties in good health and CMV-seropositive. The CDR3 runs from the conserved cysteine through the conserved F or W. The D gene is left open where the match is weak. Size values are once, few and many counts, or a class for expanded clones, and some rows have none.

NA | TRBJ1-1 | NA | TRBV29-1 | TGCAGCGTGAGGGGACTACTGAACACTGAAGCTTTCTTT | CSVRGLLNTEAFF
TRBD1 | TRBJ1-6 | NA | TRBV4-1 | TGCGCCAGCAGCCATACTGACAGGGGGGAGAATTCACCCCTCCACTTT | CASSHTDRGENSPLHF
NA | TRBJ2-1 | NA | TRBV2 | TGTGCCAGCAGTAACCAACCAGTTATATACAATGAGCAGTTCTTC | CASSNQPVIYNEQFF
NA | TRBJ1-2 | NA | TRBV2 | TGTGCCAGCGCCCCGGACTCAATTGGCTACACCTTC | CASAPDSIGYTF
NA | TRBJ1-2 | NA | TRBV5-1 | TGCGCCAGCAGCTTGGGCGGCGGTTATGGCTACACCTTC | CASSLGGGYGYTF
NA | TRBJ2-1 | NA | TRBV7-3 | TGTGCCAGCAGTTCCGGAGGGAATGAGCAGTTCTTC | CASSSGGNEQFF
TRBD1 | TRBJ2-7 | NA | TRBV5-6 | TGTGCCAGCAGCCTAAAAGGGGGCCAATCGGTCCACGAGCAGTACTTC | CASSLKGGQSVHEQYF
NA | TRBJ2-5 | NA | TRBV9 | TGTGCCAGCAGCGTAGCAGCGGGTCAAGAGACCCAGTACTTC | CASSVAAGQETQYF
NA | TRBJ2-3 | NA | TRBV5-1 | TGCGCCAGCAGCTTAATGAGACTTGATACGCAGTATTTT | CASSLMRLDTQYF
NA | TRBJ1-1 | NA | TRBV29-1 | TGCAGCGTTGTGGGCAGGTTGAGATCGAATGAAGCTTTCTTT | CSVVGRLRSNEAFF
NA | TRBJ1-2 | NA | TRBV5-6 | TGTGCCAGCAGCTACCGAAGACAGGCCACTAACTATGGCTACACCTTC | CASSYRRQATNYGYTF
NA | TRBJ2-7 | NA | TRBV7-9 | TGTGCCAGCAGCCCCCAGGGGACCCACCACGAGCAGTACTTC | CASSPQGTHHEQYF
TRBD2 | TRBJ2-7 | NA | TRBV5-1 | TGCGCCAGCAGCTTGGGGGGTGCGGGAGCGAGCTACGAGCAGTACTTC | CASSLGGAGASYEQYF
NA | TRBJ1-2 | NA | TRBV21-1 | TGTGCCAGTACGGGTCTCAACTATGGCTACACCTTC | CASTGLNYGYTF
NA | TRBJ2-3 | NA | TRBV2 | TGTGCCAGCAGTGCGACTACCCAGTATTTT | CASSATTQYF
TRBD1 | TRBJ1-2 | NA | TRBV27 | TGTGCCAGCAGTTTACTTGGACAGGGGGCACAGGATGGCTACACCTTC | CASSLLGQGAQDGYTF
TRBD2 | TRBJ2-5 | NA | TRBV27 | TGTGCCAGCAGTCGAGAGACTAGCGGGGCCTATGAGACCCAGTACTTC | CASSRETSGAYETQYF
TRBD2 | TRBJ2-4 | once | TRBV9 | TGTGCCAGCAGTGCCGGGGGGGAGGGCATTCAGTACTTC | CASSAGGEGIQYF
NA | TRBJ2-1 | NA | TRBV6-1 | TGTGCCAGCAGTGAAGGGGGCAGCTCCTACAATGAGCAGTTCTTC | CASSEGGSSYNEQFF
TRBD2 | TRBJ2-2 | NA | TRBV2 | TGTGCCAGCAGTGAATCCCTGGGGGGGACCGGGGAGCTGTTTTTT | CASSESLGGTGELFF
TRBD2 | TRBJ2-3 | NA | TRBV2 | TGTGCCAGCACCGGGGGGGCCTCCGGAGATACGCAGTATTTT | CASTGGASGDTQYF
TRBD2 | TRBJ2-3 | once | TRBV5-4 | TGTGCCAGCAGCTTTGGGACTAGCGGATTAGGGGATACGCAGTATTTT | CASSFGTSGLGDTQYF
TRBD1 | TRBJ1-4 | NA | TRBV28 | TGTGCCAGCAGCACGGGACAGGCTAATGAAAAACTGTTTTTT | CASSTGQANEKLFF